Shown below are 5 T cell receptor beta chains from a single sample sequenced in a study of OX40 agonist ivuxolimab in advanced cancers. The method was the immunoSEQ multiplex PCR assay. Entries here come from immuneACCESS through TCRdb and include only in-frame sequences with V and J called. Some clones fail to appear in such tables; in the studies checked, an unresolved V gene covers under half of the shortfall, and the cause of the remainder is unknown. The sample records roughly 20,000 clones, 85% to 90% of which are singletons. The top ten clones comprise 25% to 35% of the sample. The sample here was CD4+ or CD8+ T cells sorted from blood, taken in a trial of the OX40 agonist ivuxolimab. These receptors all stem from an adult with an advanced solid tumor such as melanoma, head and neck, liver or kidney cancer.

The V gene is TRBV23-1, the J gene TRBJ1-1, with a tentative D call TRBD1 (5 bases). TRBV23-1 belongs to the ORF category, with a function that is uncertain. The CDR3 is 12 residues long. V was cut by 8 bases and J by 5 bases, with 12 bases left in between. DNA of the CDR3: TGCGCCAGCGGTTCTCGGGGGACTGAAGCTTTCTTT. Protein sequence: CASGSRGTEAFF.

The rearrangement joins TRBV27 to TRBJ2-7, with a weak D call TRBD2 (5 bases). With 3 bases removed from V and 1 base from J, the gap between germline ends came to 7 bases. Looked up from germline, CDR1 is MNHEY and CDR2 is SMNVEV (reference sequence). The CDR3 sequence is 13 residues long. The CDR3 region has the DNA TGTGCCAGCAGTTTCGAGGGATCCTACGAGCAGTACTTC. Its protein product is CASSFEGSYEQYF.

The chain couples TRBV10-3 to TRBJ1-1; D is undetermined. The V gene's germline CDR1 is ENHRY and CDR2 SYGVKD. The germline V and J ends were trimmed by 6 bases and 3 bases, with 14 bases remaining between them. The CDR3 runs 14 residues. CDR3 DNA: TGTGCCATCAGCCCCAGCGTGGGGTACACTGAAGCTTTCTTT. Translated, it gives CAISPSVGYTEAFF.

J is TRBJ1-1 and V is TRBV29-1, with 9 bases that match TRBD1. CDR1 SQVTM and CDR2 ANQGSEA come from the germline V gene. Trimming took 2 bases from V and 10 from J; bases not matched to a gene: 2. The CDR3 is 11 amino acids. The CDR3 loop reads CSVETQGAAFF. The DNA of the CDR3 is TGCAGCGTTGAAACACAGGGGGCAGCTTTCTTT. Based on the CDR3 plus reference TRBV29-1 and TRBJ1-1, the full variable domain is SAVISQKPSRDICQRGTSLTIQCQVDSQVTMMFWYRQQPGQSLTLIATANQGSEATYESGFVIDKFPISRPNLTFSTLTVSNMSPEDSSIYLCSVETQGAAFFGQGTRLTVV.

The chain employs TRBV28 and TRBJ2-1; D not resolved. Per germline, CDR1 MDHEN and CDR2 SYDVKM. CDR3 length: 14 amino acids. The ends were cut back, 3 bases at V and 12 bases at J, with 18 bases in the middle. CDR3 in DNA: TGTGCCAGCAGTTTGGTCGACCCCTCCCTAGGGCAGTTCTTC. This translates into CASSLVDPSLGQFF.